The 5 T cell receptor beta chains below come from one sample, sequenced in a study of monozygotic twins with cystic fibrosis. Sequenced by immunoSEQ multiplex PCR; TCRdb stores in-frame clones only, minus some. The sample comprises more than 30,000 clones, 95% to 98% of which are singletons, and 0.15% to 0.2% rests with the top ten. Sequencing used blood. These receptors came from a girl aged 2-9 years with cystic fibrosis.

This clone was observed once. J is TRBJ2-7 and V is TRBV30, with TRBD2 matching 9 bases. Unmatched junction bases numbered 6, after V lost 1 base and J lost 5 bases. The CDR3 contains 14 residues. Per the germline V gene, CDR1 is GTSNPN and CDR2 is SVGIG (reference sequence). Here the CDR3 DNA reads TGTGCCTGGAGTGCTCTAGCGGGATCCCACGAGCAGTACTTC. Translated: CAWSALAGSHEQYF.

The V call is TRBV28, the J call TRBJ1-2; D gene uncertain. The CDR3 length is 11 residues. The V and J ends lost 10 bases and 5 bases respectively, with 11 bases between them. Germline loops: CDR1 MDHEN, CDR2 SYDVKM. The CDR3 spells CAMGSRYGYTF. The DNA for the CDR3 is TGTGCCATGGGCAGCAGGTATGGCTACACCTTC.

The chain uses TRBV29-1 and TRBJ2-1; D possibly uses TRBD1 or TRBD2 (5 bases each). Germline-derived CDR1 and CDR2 are SQVTM and ANQGSEA. Trimming cost V 1 base and J 7 bases, with 20 bases left between them. The CDR3 covers 16 residues. The CDR3 DNA is TGCAGCGTTGAAGCGGGGCGGCCTACGTTAGGGAATGAGCAGTTCTTC. It yields the protein CSVEAGRPTLGNEQFF.

V and J are TRBV5-1 and TRBJ1-2; 11 bases map to TRBD1. Germline loops: CDR1 SGHRS, CDR2 YFSETQ. This CDR3 comprises 15 residues. The trim removed 0 bases at V and 13 bases at J, leaving 11 bases unmatched. CDR3 protein: CASSLGMDRGPPLTF. CDR3 nucleotide sequence: TGCGCCAGCAGCTTGGGAATGGACAGGGGGCCGCCCCTCACCTTC.

The chain links TRBV25-1 to TRBJ1-4, with 8 bases fitting TRBD1. The length of the CDR3 is 15 residues. CDR1 and CDR2 from the germline V gene are MGHDK and SYGVNS. V gave up 8 bases and J gave up 6 bases; unmatched junction bases: 11. CDR3: CASAGQVTRDEKLFF. CDR3 nucleotide sequence: TGTGCCAGCGCGGGACAGGTCACACGGGATGAAAAACTGTTTTTT.